A selection of T cell receptor beta chains follows, all from one sample in a study of chemoradiotherapy in HPV16-positive cancers. The protocol was immunoSEQ multiplex PCR, while the TCRdb copy is restricted to in-frame clones and leaves out a portion. The table includes more than 10,000 clones, nearly 90% detected once. Sample: blood, taken from a patient who underwent chemoradiotherapy. The receptors originated from a human donor with HPV-associated anogenital cancer. Each CDR3 is given with its conserved first and last residue. Each record gives: V gene, D gene, J gene, CDR3 protein. A D gene is named only where the DNA matches it firmly.

>TRBV4-1|.|TRBJ2-5
CASSQVEVETQYF
>TRBV28|TRBD1|TRBJ2-7
CASASPGQGAWEQYF
>TRBV7-7|.|TRBJ2-3
CASSPGTASTDTQYF
>TRBV5-8|.|TRBJ2-3
CASRLRLAPSTDTQYF
>TRBV7-2|.|TRBJ2-4
CASRRSNSAKNIQYF
>TRBV5-4|.|TRBJ2-7
CASSFVGSHEQYF
>TRBV7-8|.|TRBJ1-1
CASSSPEGTEAFF
>TRBV19|.|TRBJ1-2
CASSLDSYGYTF
>TRBV29-1|TRBD1|TRBJ1-1
CSVFVLDRGFEAFF
>TRBV5-1|TRBD2|TRBJ2-7
CASSLGLAGGGDEQYF
>TRBV11-2|TRBD2|TRBJ2-1
CASSLDPGGLYNEQFF
>TRBV25-1|TRBD2|TRBJ2-1
CASSDPGLAGKNEQFF
>TRBV6-5|TRBD1|TRBJ1-2
CASRSTGESYGYTF
>TRBV7-2|.|TRBJ2-2
CASSFGWRNTGELFF
>TRBV9|.|TRBJ1-1
CASSVGMNTEAFF
>TRBV2|.|TRBJ1-4
CASSEFGRTNEKLFF
>TRBV9|.|TRBJ1-4
CASSVAPIIDEKLFF
>TRBV15|.|TRBJ2-3
CATSNLLSEPGTDTQYF
>TRBV4-3|TRBD2|TRBJ2-3
CASSATASGYRGTDTQYF
>TRBV28|TRBD1|TRBJ1-4
CASRRTGTNEKLFF
>TRBV5-1|.|TRBJ1-5
CASSPEGAMNQPQHF
>TRBV7-2|.|TRBJ1-4
CASSLATQQNEKLFF
>TRBV27|.|TRBJ1-2
CASSLLFGTNYGYTF
>TRBV5-4|TRBD2|TRBJ2-3
CASSRRDLGLGGADTQYF
>TRBV7-9|.|TRBJ1-1
CASRGVENTEAFF
>TRBV2|.|TRBJ1-2
CASSEKETPNYGYTF
>TRBV7-9|TRBD2|TRBJ2-1
CASSLTLVAGYNEQFF
>TRBV7-9|.|TRBJ1-1
CASSLAMGTEAFF
>TRBV4-1|TRBD1|TRBJ2-1
CASSRGGTGQLGGEQFF
>TRBV5-1|TRBD1|TRBJ1-3
CASSLLTGAGNTIYF
>TRBV5-5|.|TRBJ1-2
CASSRNNYGYTF
>TRBV19|.|TRBJ1-2
CASRRLGYGYTF
>TRBV19|.|TRBJ1-4
CASSGMSGGDEKLFF
>TRBV4-2|.|TRBJ2-3
CASSQVWGSTDTQYF
>TRBV2|.|TRBJ1-5
CASSPRVVYSNQPQHF
>TRBV19|.|TRBJ1-4
CASSRRGGGEKLFF
>TRBV4-3|.|TRBJ2-6
CASSQDYSGANVLTF
>TRBV28|.|TRBJ1-5
CASSLPSTGNQPQHF
>TRBV6-6|.|TRBJ2-3
CASSYYLLDTQYF
>TRBV2|TRBD1|TRBJ1-2
CASSEDRGLGGYTF
>TRBV27|.|TRBJ1-1
CASSWRGGETEAFF
>TRBV19|TRBD1|TRBJ1-4
CASKDRGYSTNEKLFF
>TRBV7-2|TRBD1|TRBJ2-7
CASSLMGTGPFYEQYF
>TRBV6-6|.|TRBJ2-7
CASGPSYEQYF
>TRBV13|TRBD1|TRBJ1-6
CASSLQGANSPLHF
>TRBV7-6|TRBD1|TRBJ2-3
CASSPRQGNTDTQYF
>TRBV7-2|TRBD1|TRBJ2-5
CASSPGQIRPEETQYF
>TRBV6-5|.|TRBJ1-1
CASSDALDGYEAFF
>TRBV19|TRBD1|TRBJ2-7
CASSIPGQGAREQYF
>TRBV11-2|.|TRBJ2-6
CASSRLSGSGANVLTF
>TRBV15|.|TRBJ2-1
CATSREGFREQFF
>TRBV30|TRBD2|TRBJ2-3
CAWRDLGLAVSTDTQYF
>TRBV27|TRBD1|TRBJ1-2
CASSGDRGIYGYTF
>TRBV5-4|TRBD2|TRBJ2-3
CASTNQRGTDTQYF
>TRBV9|.|TRBJ2-5
CASSIQGNQETQYF